These 24 T cell receptor beta chains were all obtained from the same sample, sequenced in a study of OX40 agonist ivuxolimab in advanced cancers. TCRdb's copy holds only in-frame clones and misses some; the assay was immunoSEQ multiplex PCR. This sample has under 90,000 clones, with around 89% found just once. Specimen: CD4+ or CD8+ T cells sorted from blood, collected in a trial of the OX40 agonist ivuxolimab. The receptors come from an adult with an advanced solid tumor such as melanoma, head and neck, liver or kidney cancer.

This clone has just one count. This sequence joins TRBV6-6 and TRBJ2-7; D may be TRBD1 or TRBD2 (5 bases each). The germline V gene encodes CDR1 MNHNY and CDR2 SVGAGI (reference sequence). Trimming removed 2 bases from V and 2 bases from J, with 7 bases in between. The CDR3 loop spans 13 amino acids. CDR3 sequence: CASSYTGPYEQYF. The DNA of the CDR3 is TGTGCCAGCAGTTACACGGGACCCTACGAGCAGTACTTC.

The V and J genes are TRBV28 and TRBJ2-3, with D possibly TRBD2 on 6 matching bases. The germline V gene encodes CDR1 MDHEN and CDR2 SYDVKM. The CDR3 loop spans 16 amino acids. The germline V and J ends were trimmed by 5 bases and 2 bases, with 17 bases remaining between them. The CDR3 is CASSTVGGTHTDTQYF. CDR3 DNA: TGTGCCAGCAGTACTGTTGGGGGGACCCACACAGATACGCAGTATTTT.

The chain recombines TRBV4-1 with TRBJ2-4, with TRBD2 matching over 9 bases. J gave up 7 bases and V 6 bases, and 16 bases lay outside the gene matches. The CDR3 has 17 residues. The V gene's germline CDR1 is MGHRA and CDR2 YSYEKL. The CDR3: CASRPEEGGRATNIQYF. Written as DNA, the CDR3 is TGCGCCAGCAGGCCGGAGGAAGGCGGGAGGGCCACGAACATTCAGTACTTC.

The genes are TRBV5-4 and TRBJ2-6; the D gene is possibly TRBD1 (6 bases). The CDR3 runs to 17 residues. With 3 bases removed from V and 2 bases from J, the gap between germline ends came to 15 bases. CDR1 and CDR2 from the germline V gene are SGHNT and YYREEE (reference sequence). In DNA form, the CDR3 reads TGTGCCAGCAGCTCTAGGACAGAACGGCCTGGGGCCAACGTCCTGACTTTC. It specifies CASSSRTERPGANVLTF. Filled out from reference TRBV5-4 and TRBJ2-6, the complete variable domain reads ETGVTQSPTHLIKTRGQQVTLRCSSQSGHNTVSWYQQALGQGPQFIFQYYREEENGRGNFPPRFSGLQFPNYSSELNVNALELDDSALYLCASSSRTERPGANVLTFGAGSRLTVL.

This CDR3 is CASSFNHETDYGYTF. CDR3 nucleotides: TGTGCCAGCAGCTTTAATCATGAGACCGACTATGGCTACACCTTC. The V gene is TRBV7-9, the J gene TRBJ1-2, with D unresolved. The CDR3 runs 15 residues. Germline CDR1 reads SEHNR; CDR2 reads FQNEAQ (reference sequence). With 3 bases removed from V and 3 bases from J, the gap between germline ends came to 14 bases.

This clone was observed a single time. The chain joins TRBV5-1 to TRBJ1-5; weak D call: TRBD1 (6 bases). The CDR3 has 13 amino acids. Germline V gene lookup returns CDR1 SGHRS and CDR2 YFSETQ. Trimming took off 10 bases at V and 3 bases at J, with 14 bases between the two ends. The CDR3 nucleotides are TGCGCCTCTTCGAGGGGGGCCAATCAGCCCCAGCATTTT. Its translation is CASSRGANQPQHF.

The chain has TRBV27 and TRBJ2-7; 8 nucleotides match TRBD2. The junction had 6 bases not matched to a gene; V was cut back by 6 bases and J by 2 bases. Germline loops: CDR1 MNHEY, CDR2 SMNVEV (reference sequence). The CDR3 is 14 residues long. The CDR3 DNA reads TGTGCCAGCAGCTGGACAGCGGGGGCCTACGAGCAGTACTTC. Translated: CASSWTAGAYEQYF.

This chain connects TRBV7-2 to TRBJ1-2; 7 bases line up with TRBD1. CDR1 and CDR2 from the germline V gene are SGHTA and FQGNSA. J gave up 5 bases and V 5 bases, and 5 bases lay outside the gene matches. This CDR3 has 13 amino acids. CDR3 sequence: CASSLRGRYGYTF. CDR3 DNA sequence: TGTGCCAGCAGCCTCAGGGGGAGGTATGGCTACACCTTC.

A few counts support this clone. This rearrangement joins TRBV9 to TRBJ2-3, with 8 bases identical to TRBD1. The CDR3 consists of 17 residues. The ends lost 5 bases at V and 0 bases at J; junction bases unmatched: 11. The germline CDR1 and CDR2 sequences are SGDLS and YYNGEE. The CDR3 coding sequence is TGTGCCAGCAGTGGACAGGGACGCGTATCTAGCACAGATACGCAGTATTTT. It codes for CASSGQGRVSSTDTQYF.

This clone was detected only a few times. The chain couples TRBV28 to TRBJ1-6; weak D call: TRBD1 (5 bases). In germline, CDR1 is MDHEN, CDR2 SYDVKM. Trimming pared 5 bases from V and 7 bases from J, leaving 12 bases between. This CDR3 spans 14 amino acids. CDR3 loop: CASSTPRGNSPLHF. Here the CDR3 DNA reads TGTGCCAGCAGTACCCCGAGGGGAAATTCACCCCTCCACTTT.

For this clone: The CDR3 ends on some other residue instead of the conserved phenylalanine or tryptophan, so this is likely a read error. The limits of the CDR3 on the DNA are not certain, so only TCRdb's listed CDR3 is given. The rearrangement links TRBV6-5 to TRBJ2-7; the table calls TRBD1, which could not be checked here. Germline CDR1 is MNHEY and CDR2 is SVGAGI. The CDR3 spans 14 residues, counting both ends. The CDR3: CASSFLPGQGEVRL.

V usage is TRBV27 and J usage is TRBJ2-5; D possibly corresponds to TRBD1 (5 bases). V gave up 5 bases and J gave up 0 bases, with 10 bases separating them. The germline V gene encodes CDR1 MNHEY and CDR2 SMNVEV (reference sequence). The CDR3 extends over 14 amino acids. CDR3 region: CASSLRANQETQYF. The CDR3 nucleotides are TGTGCCAGCAGTCTCAGGGCCAACCAAGAGACCCAGTACTTC.

This clone came up once. The chain combines TRBV28 with TRBJ2-3, with TRBD2 as a possible D gene (6 bases). Germline values: CDR1 MDHEN, CDR2 SYDVKM. The CDR3 has 14 amino acids. The V and J ends lost 6 bases and 4 bases respectively, with 14 bases between them. CDR3 sequence reads: CASRPSGVADTQYF. The DNA of the CDR3 is TGTGCCAGCAGGCCCTCGGGAGTGGCAGATACGCAGTATTTT.

The table lists this clone with a count of one. The chain recombines TRBV27 with TRBJ2-1; the match to TRBD2 covers 8 bases. The V gene's germline CDR1 is MNHEY and CDR2 SMNVEV (reference sequence). CDR3 size: 18 residues. The J segment lost 9 bases and the V segment lost 7 bases, leaving 23 bases of the junction unmatched. The CDR3 region is CASTRPGGLAEGKTEQFF. The CDR3 nucleotides are TGTGCCAGCACTCGCCCGGGAGGGCTAGCGGAGGGAAAGACTGAGCAGTTCTTC.

The genes are TRBV5-4 and TRBJ2-2; D remains ambiguous. From germline, CDR1 is SGHNT and CDR2 YYREEE (reference sequence). V was clipped by 5 bases and J by 2 bases, with 16 bases between them. The CDR3 consists of 16 residues. CDR3 bases: TGTGCCAGCAGATCTGCACAGCTCTCTAACACCGGGGAGCTGTTTTTT. Residues: CASRSAQLSNTGELFF.

This clone was seen only once. The chain combines TRBV7-2 with TRBJ1-6, with 7 positions matching TRBD1. The V segment lost 5 bases and the J segment 8 bases; nucleotides outside the gene matches: 9. Germline assignment: CDR1 SGHTA and CDR2 FQGNSA. This CDR3 contains 15 residues. CDR3 DNA: TGTGCCAGCAGCGAACAGACAGGGAGGGATTCACCCCTCCACTTT. This sequence encodes CASSEQTGRDSPLHF.

This sequence joins TRBV27 and TRBJ2-4; maybe TRBD1 (5 bases). Trimming pared 4 bases from V and 3 bases from J, leaving 13 bases between. Germline CDR1 is MNHEY and CDR2 is SMNVEV (reference sequence). CDR3 length: 15 amino acids. CDR3 in amino acids: CASSSVQGRKNIQYF. CDR3 coding DNA: TGTGCCAGCAGTTCAGTCCAGGGCCGCAAAAACATTCAGTACTTC.

The V and J genes are TRBV13 and TRBJ2-7; D unresolved. Germline loops: CDR1 PRHDT, CDR2 FYEKMQ (reference sequence). This CDR3 is 16 amino acids long. Trimming took off 5 bases at V and 5 bases at J, with 22 bases between the two ends. CDR3 sequence: CASSIIGYLGPNEQYF. Written as DNA, the CDR3 is TGTGCCAGCAGCATAATAGGGTATCTCGGGCCGAACGAGCAGTACTTC.

The V call is TRBV5-4, the J call TRBJ2-7, with D tentatively TRBD1 (5 bases). V lost 1 base and J 3 bases, leaving 11 bases between the germline ends. CDR3 length: 14 amino acids. Germline V gene sequence: CDR1 SGHNT, CDR2 YYREEE (reference sequence). This CDR3 is CASSLSRDSYEQYF. The CDR3 nucleotides read TGTGCCAGCAGCTTGTCCAGGGATAGCTACGAGCAGTACTTC.

This clone has just one count. CDR3 residues: CARPPGPRGNSQPQHF. DNA for the CDR3: TGTGCCAGACCCCCGGGCCCACGGGGAAATTCTCAGCCCCAGCATTTT. The chain recombines TRBV19 with TRBJ1-5; D unclear. The V and J ends lost 9 bases and 6 bases respectively, with 24 bases between them. Germline V CDR1 and CDR2: LNHDA, SQIVND (reference sequence). This CDR3 is 16 amino acids long.

The gene calls are TRBV7-8 and TRBJ2-7, with TRBD2 as a possible D gene (6 bases). V dropped 2 bases and J dropped 7 bases, with 15 bases sitting between them. This CDR3 comprises 14 residues. Germline V gene data show CDR1 as SGHVS and CDR2 as FQNEAQ. The CDR3 DNA reads TGTGCCAGCAGCTTAAAGGAGGGGAAGTGGGAGCAGTACTTC. It translates to CASSLKEGKWEQYF.

The chain carries TRBV9 and TRBJ2-3; D gene uncertain. Trimming took off 4 bases at V and 0 bases at J, with 9 bases between the two ends. This CDR3 comprises 14 residues. Germline CDR1 is SGDLS and CDR2 is YYNGEE. CDR3 DNA: TGTGCCAGCAGCCTTAGTGGTAGCACAGATACGCAGTATTTT. Translating it yields CASSLSGSTDTQYF.

V usage is TRBV11-1 and J usage is TRBJ2-7, with 8 bases that match TRBD1. Trimming took 5 bases from V and 0 from J; bases not matched to a gene: 3. Germline values: CDR1 SGHAT, CDR2 FQDESV (reference sequence). There are 14 residues in the CDR3. The DNA of the CDR3 is TGTGCCAGCAGCCAACAGGGGGGCTCCTACGAGCAGTACTTC. It is translated as CASSQQGGSYEQYF.

This clone was counted only a few times. This sequence joins TRBV1 and TRBJ1-5. TRBV1 constitutes a pseudogene. The CDR3 is 17 residues long. CDR3 sequence: CTSSLTPGTDSNQPQHF. The CDR3, as DNA: TGCACCAGCAGCCTGACACCCGGGACGGATAGCAATCAGCCCCAGCATTTT.